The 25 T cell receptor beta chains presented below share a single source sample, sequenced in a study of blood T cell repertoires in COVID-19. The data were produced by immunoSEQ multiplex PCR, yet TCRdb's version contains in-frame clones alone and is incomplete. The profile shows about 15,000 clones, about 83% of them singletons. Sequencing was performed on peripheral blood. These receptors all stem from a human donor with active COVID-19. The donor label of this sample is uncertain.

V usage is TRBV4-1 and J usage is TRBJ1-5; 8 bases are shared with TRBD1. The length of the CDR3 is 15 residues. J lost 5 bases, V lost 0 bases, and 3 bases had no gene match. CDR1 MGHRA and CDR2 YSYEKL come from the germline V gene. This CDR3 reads CASSQDAGGYQPQHF. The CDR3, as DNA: TGCGCCAGCAGCCAAGATGCAGGGGGCTATCAGCCCCAGCATTTT.

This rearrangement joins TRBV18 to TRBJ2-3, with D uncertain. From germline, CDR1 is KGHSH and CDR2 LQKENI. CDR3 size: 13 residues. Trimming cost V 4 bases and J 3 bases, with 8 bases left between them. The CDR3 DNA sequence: TGTGCCAGCTCACTCCGACAAACAGATACGCAGTATTTT. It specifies CASSLRQTDTQYF.

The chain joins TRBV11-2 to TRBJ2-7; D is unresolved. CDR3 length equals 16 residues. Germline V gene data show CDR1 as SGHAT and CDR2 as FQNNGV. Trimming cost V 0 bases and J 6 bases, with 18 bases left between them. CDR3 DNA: TGTGCCAGCAGCTTAGATATGGGCCTCGCGCCCCGCGAGCAGTACTTC. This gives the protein CASSLDMGLAPREQYF.

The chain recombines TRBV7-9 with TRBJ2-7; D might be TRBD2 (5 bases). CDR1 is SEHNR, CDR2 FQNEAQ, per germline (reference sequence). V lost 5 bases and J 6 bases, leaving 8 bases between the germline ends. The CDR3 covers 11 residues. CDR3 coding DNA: TGTGCCAGCAGCCCTCTAGCCGAGCAGTACTTC. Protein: CASSPLAEQYF.

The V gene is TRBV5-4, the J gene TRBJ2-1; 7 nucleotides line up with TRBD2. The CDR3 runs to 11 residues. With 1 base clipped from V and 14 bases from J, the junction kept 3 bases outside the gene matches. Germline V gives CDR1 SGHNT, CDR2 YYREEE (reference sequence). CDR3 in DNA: TGTGCCAGCAGCTTGTGGCGGGAGAAGTTCTTC. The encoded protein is CASSLWREKFF. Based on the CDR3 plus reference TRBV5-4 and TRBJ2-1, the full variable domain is ETGVTQSPTHLIKTRGQQVTLRCSSQSGHNTVSWYQQALGQGPQFIFQYYREEENGRGNFPPRFSGLQFPNYSSELNVNALELDDSALYLCASSLWREKFFGPGTRLTVL.

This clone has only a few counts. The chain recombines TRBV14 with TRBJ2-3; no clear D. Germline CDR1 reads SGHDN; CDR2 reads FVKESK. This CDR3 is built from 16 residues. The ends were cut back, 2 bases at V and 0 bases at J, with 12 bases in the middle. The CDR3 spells CASSQIALRSTDTQYF. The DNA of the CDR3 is TGTGCCAGCAGCCAAATCGCGCTGAGAAGCACAGATACGCAGTATTTT.

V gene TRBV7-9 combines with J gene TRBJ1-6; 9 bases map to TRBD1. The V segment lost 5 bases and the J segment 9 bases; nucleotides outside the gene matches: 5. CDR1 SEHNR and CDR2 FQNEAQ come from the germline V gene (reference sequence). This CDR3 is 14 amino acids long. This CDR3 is CASSPPTGGSPLHF. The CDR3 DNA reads TGTGCCAGCAGCCCCCCGACAGGGGGTTCACCCCTCCACTTT.

The CDR3 loop is CASSRPGGETQYF. The CDR3 coding sequence is TGTGCCAGCAGTCGCCCAGGGGGAGAGACCCAGTACTTC. J is TRBJ2-5 and V is TRBV5-4; 7 positions match TRBD1. CDR1 SGHNT and CDR2 YYREEE come from the germline V gene (reference sequence). The CDR3 is made up of 13 amino acids. The junction had 5 bases not matched to a gene; V was cut back by 5 bases and J by 4 bases.

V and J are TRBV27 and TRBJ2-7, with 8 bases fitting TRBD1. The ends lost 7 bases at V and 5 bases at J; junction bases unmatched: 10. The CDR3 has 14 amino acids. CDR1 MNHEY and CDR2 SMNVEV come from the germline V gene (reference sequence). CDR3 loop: CASNGVQGENEQYF. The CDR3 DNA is TGTGCCAGCAATGGGGTACAGGGGGAGAACGAGCAGTACTTC.

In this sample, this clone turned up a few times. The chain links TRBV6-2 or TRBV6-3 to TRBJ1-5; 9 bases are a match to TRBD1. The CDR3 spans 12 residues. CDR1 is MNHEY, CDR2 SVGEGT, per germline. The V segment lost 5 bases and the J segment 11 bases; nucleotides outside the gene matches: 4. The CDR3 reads CASSKRQGAQHF. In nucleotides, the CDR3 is TGTGCCAGCAGTAAAAGACAGGGGGCCCAGCATTTT.

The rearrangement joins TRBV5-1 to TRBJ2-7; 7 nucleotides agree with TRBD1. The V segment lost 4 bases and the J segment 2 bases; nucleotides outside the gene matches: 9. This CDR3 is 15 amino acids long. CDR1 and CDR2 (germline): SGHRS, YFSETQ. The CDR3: CASSNRQGGPYEQYF. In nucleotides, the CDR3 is TGCGCCAGCAGCAACCGACAGGGTGGGCCCTACGAGCAGTACTTC.

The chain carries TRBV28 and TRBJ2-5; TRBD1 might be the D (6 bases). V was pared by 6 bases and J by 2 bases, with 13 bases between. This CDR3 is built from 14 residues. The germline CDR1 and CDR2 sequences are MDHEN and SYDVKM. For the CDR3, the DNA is TGTGCCAGCAGGAGAACAGGGTCGCAAGAGACCCAGTACTTC. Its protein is CASRRTGSQETQYF.

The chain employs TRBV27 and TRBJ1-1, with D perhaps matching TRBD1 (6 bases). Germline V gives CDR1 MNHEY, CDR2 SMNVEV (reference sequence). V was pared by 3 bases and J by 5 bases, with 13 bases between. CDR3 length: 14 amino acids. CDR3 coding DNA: TGTGCCAGCAGTTTGCTGGGGGCGAATACTGAAGCTTTCTTT. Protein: CASSLLGANTEAFF.

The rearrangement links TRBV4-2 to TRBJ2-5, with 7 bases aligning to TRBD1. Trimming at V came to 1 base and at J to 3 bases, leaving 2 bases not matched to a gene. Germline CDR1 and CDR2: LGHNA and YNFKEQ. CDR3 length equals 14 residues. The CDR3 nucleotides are TGTGCCAGCAGCCAAGGACAGGGCAAAGAGACCCAGTACTTC. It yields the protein CASSQGQGKETQYF.

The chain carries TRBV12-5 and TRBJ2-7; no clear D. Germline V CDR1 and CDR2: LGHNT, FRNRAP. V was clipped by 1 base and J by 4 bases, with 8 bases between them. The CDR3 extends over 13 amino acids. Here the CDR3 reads CASGLGLSYEQYF. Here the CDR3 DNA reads TGTGCTAGTGGTTTGGGGCTTTCTTACGAGCAGTACTTC.

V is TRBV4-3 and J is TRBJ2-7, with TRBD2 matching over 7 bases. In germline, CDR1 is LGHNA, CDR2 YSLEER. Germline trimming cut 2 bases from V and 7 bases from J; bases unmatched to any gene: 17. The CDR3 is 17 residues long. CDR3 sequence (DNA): TGCGCCAGCAGCCAATCAGCGACGGTGGCGGGAGCTGTTGAGCAGTACTTC. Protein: CASSQSATVAGAVEQYF.

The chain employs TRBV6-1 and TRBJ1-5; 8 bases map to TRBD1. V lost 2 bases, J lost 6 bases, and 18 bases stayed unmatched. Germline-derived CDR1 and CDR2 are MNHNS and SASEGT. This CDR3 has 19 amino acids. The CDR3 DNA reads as TGTGCCAGCAGTGAAATCGATCTTTCGTACAGGGGGGAAAGTCAGCCCCAGCATTTT. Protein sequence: CASSEIDLSYRGESQPQHF.

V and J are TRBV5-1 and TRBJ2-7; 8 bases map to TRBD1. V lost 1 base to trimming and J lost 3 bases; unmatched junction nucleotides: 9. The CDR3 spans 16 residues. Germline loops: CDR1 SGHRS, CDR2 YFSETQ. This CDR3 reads CASSLSGGVGVYEQYF. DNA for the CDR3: TGCGCCAGCAGCTTGTCAGGGGGCGTAGGGGTCTACGAGCAGTACTTC.

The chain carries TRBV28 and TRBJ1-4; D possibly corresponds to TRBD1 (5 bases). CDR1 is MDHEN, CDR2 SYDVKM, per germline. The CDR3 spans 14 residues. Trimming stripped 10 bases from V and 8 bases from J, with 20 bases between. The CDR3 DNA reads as TGTGCCACCTCCGAGGCAGGGATAAAAGAAAAACTGTTTTTT. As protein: CATSEAGIKEKLFF.

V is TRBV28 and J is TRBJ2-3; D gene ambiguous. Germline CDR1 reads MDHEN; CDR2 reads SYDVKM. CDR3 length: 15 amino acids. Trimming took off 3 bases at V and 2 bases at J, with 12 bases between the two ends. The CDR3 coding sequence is TGTGCCAGCAGTTTCTGGCTCTTATACACAGATACGCAGTATTTT. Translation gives CASSFWLLYTDTQYF.

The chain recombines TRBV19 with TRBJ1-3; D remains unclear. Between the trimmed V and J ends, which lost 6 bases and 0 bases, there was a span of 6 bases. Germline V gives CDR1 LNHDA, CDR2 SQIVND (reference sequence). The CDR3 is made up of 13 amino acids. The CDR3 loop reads CASSAGSGNTIYF. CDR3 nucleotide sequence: TGTGCCAGTAGCGCCGGCTCTGGAAACACCATATATTTT. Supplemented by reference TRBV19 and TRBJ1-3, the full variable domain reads DGGITQSPKYLFRKEGQNVTLSCEQNLNHDAMYWYRQDPGQGLRLIYYSQIVNDFQKGDIAEGYSVSREKKESFPLTVTSAQKNPTAFYLCASSAGSGNTIYFGEGSWLTVV.

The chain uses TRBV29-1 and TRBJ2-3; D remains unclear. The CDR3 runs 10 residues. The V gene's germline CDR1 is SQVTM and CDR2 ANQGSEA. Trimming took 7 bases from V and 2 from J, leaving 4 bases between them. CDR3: CSAVTDTQYF. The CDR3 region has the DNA TGCAGCGCCGTCACAGATACGCAGTATTTT.

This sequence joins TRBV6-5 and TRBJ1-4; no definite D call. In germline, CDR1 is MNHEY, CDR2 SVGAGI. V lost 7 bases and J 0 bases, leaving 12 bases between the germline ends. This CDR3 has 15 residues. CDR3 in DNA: TGTGCCAGCACAAGCGGACGGTCAACTAATGAAAAACTGTTTTTT. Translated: CASTSGRSTNEKLFF.

The CDR3 region has the DNA TGTGCCAGCAGTACCGGACAGCTCAACTCCTACGAGCAGTACTTC. As protein: CASSTGQLNSYEQYF. The rearrangement joins TRBV9 to TRBJ2-7; the D gene is possibly TRBD1 (6 bases). The germline CDR1 and CDR2 sequences are SGDLS and YYNGEE. Deletions cut 5 bases from V and 0 bases from J, with 15 bases between. The CDR3 is made up of 15 amino acids.

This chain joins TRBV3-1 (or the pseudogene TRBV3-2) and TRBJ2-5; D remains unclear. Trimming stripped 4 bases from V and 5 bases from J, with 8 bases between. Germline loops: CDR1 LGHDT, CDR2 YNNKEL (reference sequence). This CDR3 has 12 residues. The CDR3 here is CASSPNEETQYF. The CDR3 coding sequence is TGTGCCAGCAGCCCTAACGAGGAGACCCAGTACTTC.